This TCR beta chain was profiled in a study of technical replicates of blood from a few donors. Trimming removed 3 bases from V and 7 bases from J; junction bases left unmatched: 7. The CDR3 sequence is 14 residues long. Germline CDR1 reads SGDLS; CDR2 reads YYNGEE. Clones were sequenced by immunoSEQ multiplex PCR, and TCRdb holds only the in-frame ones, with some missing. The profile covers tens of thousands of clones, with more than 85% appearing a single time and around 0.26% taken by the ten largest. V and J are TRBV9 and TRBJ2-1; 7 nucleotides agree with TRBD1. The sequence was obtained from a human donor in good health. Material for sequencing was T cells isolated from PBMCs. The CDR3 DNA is TGTGCCAGCAGCGCCTACAGGGGACGTAATGAGCAGTTCTTC. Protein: CASSAYRGRNEQFF.